This T cell receptor (beta chain) was sequenced for a study of vaccination effects on CD4 cells after COVID-19. Before sequencing, viral peptide pools were used by the ViraFEST assay to expand antigen-specific CD4+ T cells. It was after around eleven days of culture that CD4+ T cells were isolated. This person's SARS-CoV-2 infection, confirmed by PCR, occurred between March and December 2020. Assay: immunoSEQ multiplex PCR; the TCRdb copy retains only in-frame clones and omits some. Found here are tens of thousands of clones, approximately 80% of them singletons; the top ten hold roughly 21%. A few counts support this clone. Its target is unknown. This receptor was taken from a human donor who had a prior SARS-CoV-2 infection. The source material was CD4+ T cells from PBMCs cultured with HCoV-NL63 spike peptides, sampled before COVID-19 vaccination.

The CDR3, as DNA: TGTGCCAGCAGCTTAGCGACAATCCCCTATGGCTACACCTTC. Translated: CASSLATIPYGYTF. This chain joins TRBV7-2 and TRBJ1-2; D unclear. The CDR3 sequence is 14 residues long. Germline V CDR1 and CDR2: SGHTA, FQGNSA. Trimming stripped 0 bases from V and 4 bases from J, with 9 bases between.